This T cell receptor (beta chain) was sequenced in a study of human T cells and chemical hapten exposure. Study-level points and caveats: Expanded TCRs produced significantly more large CDR3 similarity clusters than controls did.

TCRdb re-called the RACE reads through MiXCR, storing one row per CDR3 protein. This sample yields about 96,000 distinct CDR3 sequences, of which 9.3% are seen a single time; about 2% belongs to the top ten. The time point was: patch test 2, 6 weeks after DPC sensitization. Treatment indicated: therapeutic diphenylcyclopropenone sensitization with weekly scalp DPC. Worth noting for this clonotype: Its antigen is not known.

The CDR3 is 15 amino acids. Germline trimming cut 4 bases from V and 4 bases from J; bases unmatched to any gene: 7. The V gene's germline CDR1 is MDHEN and CDR2 SYDVKM. Sequenced material: whole blood, taken in connection with sensitization to the hapten diphenylcyclopropenone (DPC). The receptor was derived from a middle-aged woman with alopecia areata. Some clones in this sample may be carry-over from other donors' samples. The J gene is TRBJ2-7, the V gene TRBV28, with TRBD2 identical over 10 bases. CDR3 coding DNA: TGTGCCAGCAGTTCAGCGGGAGGGCCGGTATACGAGCAGTACTTC. Translating it yields CASSSAGGPVYEQYF.